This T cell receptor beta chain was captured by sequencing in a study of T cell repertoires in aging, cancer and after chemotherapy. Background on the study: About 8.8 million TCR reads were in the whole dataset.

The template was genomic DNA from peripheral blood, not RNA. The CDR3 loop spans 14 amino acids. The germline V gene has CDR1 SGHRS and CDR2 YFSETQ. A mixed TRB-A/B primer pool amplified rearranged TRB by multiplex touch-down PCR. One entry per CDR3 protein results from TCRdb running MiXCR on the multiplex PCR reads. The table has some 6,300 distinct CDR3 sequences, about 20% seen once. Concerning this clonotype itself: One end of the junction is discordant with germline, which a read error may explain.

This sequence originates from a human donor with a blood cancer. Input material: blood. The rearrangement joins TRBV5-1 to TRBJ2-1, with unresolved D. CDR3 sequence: CASSLRPSYNEQFF. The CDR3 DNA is TGTGCCAGCAGCTTAAGACCCTCATACAATGAGCAGTTCTTC. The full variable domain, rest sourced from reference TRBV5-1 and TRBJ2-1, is KAGVTQTPRYLIKTRGQQVTLSCSPISGHRSVSWYQQTPGQGLQFLFEYFSETQRNKGNFPGRFSGRQFSNSRSEMNVSTLELGDSALYLCASSLRPSYNEQFFGPGTRLTVL.